The subject of this entry is one TCR beta chain. As yet, its antigen is unknown. The PCR employed 60 Vbeta primers together with 13 Jbeta primers. Sequencing used immunoSEQ multiplex PCR; TCRdb keeps in-frame clones, though not all of them. The data contain roughly 120,000 clones, around four fifths of them singletons. This record belongs to a study of cytomegalovirus exposure and HLA in healthy donors. Study-wide results and caveats: Later work found most CMV-associated TCR beta chains apparently HLA-restricted.

This CDR3 has 12 amino acids. Trimming took off 7 bases at V and 4 bases at J, with 9 bases between the two ends. CDR1 and CDR2 (germline): SGHTS, YDEGEE. Sample: PBMCs. The rearrangement links TRBV5-8 to TRBJ1-3; TRBD1 might be the D (5 bases). This clonotype was obtained from a human donor in good health. CDR3 sequence: CASLQAGNTIYF. CDR3 nucleotide sequence: TGTGCCAGCTTACAGGCGGGAAACACCATATATTTT.